This entry is about one T cell receptor beta chain. Participants were aged about 18 to 95 years, lived in 25 or so US areas, and enrolled virtually. The V gene's germline CDR1 is PRHDT and CDR2 FYEKMQ (reference sequence). The V gene lost 3 bases and the J gene lost 3 bases, with 14 bases spanning the gap. The length of the CDR3 is 15 residues. Per the original data handling: Amplified reference gene primers provided the basis for estimating nucleated cell counts. TCRdb's copy holds only in-frame clones and misses some; the assay was immunoSEQ multiplex PCR. Clone size and V and J calls were adopted from that table, with D and trimming inferred from the DNA. The table includes about 270,000 clones, over 75% detected once. These data come from a study of blood T cell repertoires in COVID-19. About the research overall: PBMCs, B-cell-depleted T cells, or T cells were the source of the cDNA or gDNA that made up the material.

The V call is TRBV13, the J call TRBJ1-1; possibly TRBD1 for D (6 bases). The clonotype comes from a woman aged 18-30 years who had recovered from COVID-19. The specimen was PBMCs or T cells enriched from blood (not recorded which). This CDR3 reads CASSFPRGGHTEAFF. In nucleotides, the CDR3 is TGTGCCAGCAGCTTCCCCCGGGGGGGGCACACTGAAGCTTTCTTT.